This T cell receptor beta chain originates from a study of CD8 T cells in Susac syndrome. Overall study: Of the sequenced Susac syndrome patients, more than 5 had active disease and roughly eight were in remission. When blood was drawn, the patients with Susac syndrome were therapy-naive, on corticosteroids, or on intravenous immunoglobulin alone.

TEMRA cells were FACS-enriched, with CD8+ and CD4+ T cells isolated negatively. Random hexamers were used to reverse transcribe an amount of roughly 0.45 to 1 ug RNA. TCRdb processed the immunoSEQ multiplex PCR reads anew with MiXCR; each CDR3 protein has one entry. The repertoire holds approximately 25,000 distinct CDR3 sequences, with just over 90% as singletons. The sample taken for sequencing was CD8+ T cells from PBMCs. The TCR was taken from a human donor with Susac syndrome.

The CDR3, as DNA: TGTGCCAGCACCCGCCTTGACAGCGACTTAGCTAACTATGGCTACACCTTC. This sequence encodes CASTRLDSDLANYGYTF. The J gene is TRBJ1-2, the V gene TRBV6-1, with TRBD1 as a possible D gene (5 bases). The germline V gene has CDR1 MNHNS and CDR2 SASEGT. The CDR3 has 17 amino acids. Trimming cost V 7 bases and J 0 bases, with 21 bases left between them.